The rows below give T cell receptor beta chains drawn from one sample of a study of blood T cell repertoires in COVID-19. Libraries were prepared by immunoSEQ multiplex PCR; TCRdb keeps only in-frame clonotypes and omits some of them. The data hold 200,000 to 250,000 clones, with approximately 88% observed a single time. Sequencing used PBMCs or T cells enriched from blood (not recorded which). These receptor sequences come from a woman between 25 and 40 years old who had been exposed to COVID-19. Each CDR3 is given without its conserved first and last residue. The order of the fields is V gene, J gene, CDR3 protein.

>TRBV12-3/TRBV12-4|TRBJ1-2
ASSLDRGDGYT
>TRBV5-4|TRBJ1-2
ASSGRQGSGYT
>TRBV4-1|TRBJ1-1
ASSQSLRQMNTEAF
>TRBV2|TRBJ1-5
ASSEILPGVVTQPQH
>TRBV28|TRBJ1-2
ASNQRTGGYGYT
>TRBV27|TRBJ1-1
ASRETGMNTEAF
>TRBV2|TRBJ2-6
ASSGPGQQFSGANVLT
>TRBV18|TRBJ1-2
ASSPRSDRAHYGYT
>TRBV7-2|TRBJ2-1
ASSPGSSAEQF
>TRBV19|TRBJ2-1
ASTPSGYTYNEQF
>TRBV7-9|TRBJ2-7
ASSTVDRDGYEQY
>TRBV11-2|TRBJ1-1
ASSLRVGSSEAF
>TRBV5-1|TRBJ2-7
ASSWGTSGSYEQY
>TRBV19|TRBJ2-5
ASSGGTASAQETQY
>TRBV18|TRBJ2-1
ASSRGRNEQF
>TRBV4-1|TRBJ2-3
ASSQGLADTDTQY
>TRBV3-1/TRBV3-2|TRBJ2-5
ASRREGGTQY
>TRBV29-1|TRBJ2-7
SVKRGPDEQY
>TRBV5-5|TRBJ1-2
ASSLEQHYGYT
>TRBV11-3|TRBJ2-1
ASSQQTNEQF
>TRBV2|TRBJ1-2
ASGRGFNYGYT
>TRBV18|TRBJ2-7
ASSPRREAYEQY
>TRBV9|TRBJ1-3
ASSAAGTGSGNTIY
>TRBV3-1/TRBV3-2|TRBJ2-1
ASSPDFPGLAGSYNEQF
>TRBV11-2|TRBJ1-5
ASSAGQTSNQPQH
>TRBV5-1|TRBJ1-1
ASGQNSNTEAF
>TRBV2|TRBJ1-5
ASSEARVSNQPQH
>TRBV10-1|TRBJ2-1
ASSESRTGMGNEQF
>TRBV7-8|TRBJ1-2
ASSLSTGVYGYT
>TRBV5-1|TRBJ1-4
ASRTGTANEKLF
>TRBV21-1|TRBJ2-7
ASSKPGESYEQY
>TRBV30|TRBJ1-1
AWSATRTEAF
>TRBV19|TRBJ1-2
ASSRGEANYGYT
>TRBV28|TRBJ1-1
ASSPRQDNTEAF
>TRBV4-1|TRBJ2-7
ASSPVQGANEQY
>TRBV10-2|TRBJ2-5
ASSPGLTGETQY
>TRBV6-2/TRBV6-3|TRBJ2-5
ASSFGPSASPQETQY
>TRBV19|TRBJ2-3
ASSRGLTDTQY
>TRBV2|TRBJ1-4
ASRMGARSEKLF
>TRBV14|TRBJ2-1
ASSQDWPGGENEQF
>TRBV24-1|TRBJ2-1
ATSAPWGGRDEQF
>TRBV12-3/TRBV12-4|TRBJ2-1
ASTSGPYNEQF
>TRBV25-1|TRBJ1-4
ASSEYGGNGELF
>TRBV27|TRBJ1-1
ASSFIQGARTEAF
>TRBV2|TRBJ1-1
ASRGTGRTEAF
>TRBV19|TRBJ2-7
ASSSAMGLSSYEQY
>TRBV18|TRBJ2-2
ASSSRDRVNTGELF
>TRBV10-1|TRBJ2-2
ASKDSTGELF
>TRBV6-5|TRBJ1-3
ASRRQGINTIY
>TRBV15|TRBJ2-5
ATSSPSGRANVETQY
>TRBV5-5|TRBJ2-5
ASSLAGRETQY
>TRBV3-1/TRBV3-2|TRBJ1-5
ASSQSTGVGSNQPQH
>TRBV18|TRBJ2-3
ASSPLAGEDTQY
>TRBV5-1|TRBJ2-2
ASTSDSGTGELF
>TRBV6-6|TRBJ1-5
ASSFRNNQPQH
>TRBV5-1|TRBJ2-5
ASSFGLSAGGPVETQY
>TRBV18|TRBJ1-1
ASSSSGTTEAF
>TRBV10-3|TRBJ1-2
AIRDRWRNYGYT
>TRBV3-1/TRBV3-2|TRBJ1-5
ASSQGQGFQPQH
>TRBV2|TRBJ1-4
ATRGGSWNEKLF